A single TCR beta chain is shown here with its context. Its specificity is not known. The CDR3 consists of 15 residues. The germline gives CDR1 SGDLS, CDR2 YYNGEE. V lost 2 bases, J lost 0 bases, and 10 bases lay in between. The data stem from a study of T-cell memory formation after mild COVID-19. Study outcomes and limitations: Cross-reactive memory seemingly joined, as some responding clones were found in pre-infection memory.

Libraries for TCRalpha and TCRbeta carried sample barcodes and unique molecular identifiers via 5'RACE. TCRdb redid the calling of the 5' RACE reads with MiXCR, one entry per CDR3 protein. The data hold around 110,000 distinct CDR3 sequences, with roughly 12% observed a single time. The chain uses TRBV9 and TRBJ2-3, with a tentative D call TRBD1 (6 bases). The sequenced sample was PBMCs or a T cell subset sorted from them (not recorded which). The source of this sequence is an adult woman who had mild COVID-19 (a few samples of this study predate the infection). Cell type and time point are not known. This CDR3 is CASSVGGLSTDTQYF. The CDR3, as DNA: TGTGCCAGCAGCGTTGGGGGCCTGAGCACAGATACGCAGTATTTT.